The 2 T cell receptor beta chains listed next were all sequenced from one sample in a study of regulatory T cells in long-lasting Graves disease. Indicated time point: newly diagnosed GD, antithyroid drugs for less than 3 months. PBMC RNA served as the TCR library source. Construction of TCR beta libraries relied on iRepertoire HTBI primers and on Arm-PCR targeting CDR3 regions. TCRdb called the multiplex PCR reads again in MiXCR, with one record for every CDR3 protein. The sample includes 400,000 to 500,000 distinct CDR3 sequences, 14% of them seen just once. In addition, the sample was reused for a study of T cells in Graves' hyperthyroidism and ophthalmopathy.

Here the sequenced sample was peripheral blood mononuclear cells (PBMCs), taken at new diagnosis, from a patient treated with antithyroid drugs. The origin of the receptors is a woman in her 50s with Graves disease.

This clonotype was counted many times. The gene calls are TRBV3-1 and TRBJ2-1, with no clear D. The germline gives CDR1 LGHDT, CDR2 YNNKEL (reference sequence). The CDR3 covers 13 residues. V was trimmed by 4 bases and J by 4 bases, leaving 8 bases between them. Written as DNA, the CDR3 is TGTGCCAGCAGCCTCGAATTGTACAATGAGCAGTTCTTC. Its translation: CASSLELYNEQFF.

This clonotype was recorded many times. The V call is TRBV28, the J call TRBJ2-2; D uncertain. Germline CDR1 is MDHEN and CDR2 is SYDVKM. The CDR3 is made up of 11 amino acids. The V end lost 6 bases, the J end lost 7 bases, and 6 bases lay between the germline ends. In DNA form, the CDR3 reads TGTGCCAGCAGAAGGAGCGGGGAGCTGTTTTTT. It specifies CASRRSGELFF.